This T cell receptor (beta chain) was identified during a study of T cell repertoires in cytomegalovirus infection. Overall study context: Public TCR beta signatures indicated both CMV infection and matching HLA type. General study findings and limits: Clonotype analysis showed dominance of the ex vivo response by HLA-C-restricted CMV-specific TCR beta clonotypes. CMV carriers having the relevant HLA were flagged by cumulative public TCR beta family frequency.

As concerns this clonotype: Antigen unknown.

This CDR3 region has 18 residues. V dropped 1 base and J dropped 0; count of bases not matched to a gene: 3. CDR1 and CDR2 (germline): SEHNR, FQNEAQ (reference sequence). TCRdb analysed the reads with MiXCR anew, one entry per CDR3 protein. The profile covers about 700,000 distinct CDR3 sequences, with around 32% appearing a single time and approximately 18% taken by the ten largest. The TCR sequence derives from a human donor in good health (CMV status not recorded). Some clones in this sample may be carry-over from other donors' samples. The gene calls are TRBV7-9 and TRBJ2-6; 10 nucleotides align to TRBD1. The sample consisted of cultured PBMCs, taken from culture after CMV antigen stimulation. The CDR3: CASSLGRDRGSGANVLTF. The DNA of the CDR3 is TGTGCCAGCAGCTTAGGTCGGGACAGGGGCTCTGGGGCCAACGTCCTGACTTTC.